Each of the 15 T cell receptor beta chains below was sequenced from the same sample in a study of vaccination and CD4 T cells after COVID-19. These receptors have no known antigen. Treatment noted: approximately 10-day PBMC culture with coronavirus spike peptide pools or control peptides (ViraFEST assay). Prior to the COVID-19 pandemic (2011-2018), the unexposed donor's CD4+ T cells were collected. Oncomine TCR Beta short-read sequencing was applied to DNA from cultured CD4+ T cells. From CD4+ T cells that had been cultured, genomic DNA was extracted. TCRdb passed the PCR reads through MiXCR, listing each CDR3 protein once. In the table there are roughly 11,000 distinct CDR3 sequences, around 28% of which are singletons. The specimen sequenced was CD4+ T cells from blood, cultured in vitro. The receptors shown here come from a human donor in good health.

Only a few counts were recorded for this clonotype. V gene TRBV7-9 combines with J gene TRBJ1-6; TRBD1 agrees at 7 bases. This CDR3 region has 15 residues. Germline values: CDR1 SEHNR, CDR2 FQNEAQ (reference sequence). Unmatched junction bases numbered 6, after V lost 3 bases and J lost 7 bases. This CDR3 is CASSLGTVGNSPLHF. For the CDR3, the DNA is TGTGCCAGCAGCTTGGGGACAGTAGGGAATTCACCCCTCCACTTT.

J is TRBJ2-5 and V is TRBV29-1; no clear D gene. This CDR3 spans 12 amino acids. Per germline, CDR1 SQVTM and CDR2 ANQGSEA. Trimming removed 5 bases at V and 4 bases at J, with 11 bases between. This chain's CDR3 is CSVNAAVETQYF. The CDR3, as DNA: TGCAGCGTTAATGCCGCGGTAGAGACCCAGTACTTC.

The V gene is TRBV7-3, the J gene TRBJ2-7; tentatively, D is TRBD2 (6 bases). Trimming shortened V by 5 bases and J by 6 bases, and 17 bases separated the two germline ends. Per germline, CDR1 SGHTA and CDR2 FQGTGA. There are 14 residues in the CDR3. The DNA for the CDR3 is TGTGCCAGCAGCATAGACTCGACTAGGGCCGAGCAGTACTTC. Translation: CASSIDSTRAEQYF.

CDR3 nucleotide sequence: TGTGCCAGCAGCCAAGTGGGTAGCGTTGAGACCCAGTACTTC. Translation gives CASSQVGSVETQYF. This rearrangement joins TRBV4-2 to TRBJ2-5; weak D call: TRBD2 (5 bases). V shed 1 base and J shed 5 bases, with 11 bases lying between them. The CDR3 has 14 amino acids. Germline CDR1 and CDR2: LGHNA and YNFKEQ.

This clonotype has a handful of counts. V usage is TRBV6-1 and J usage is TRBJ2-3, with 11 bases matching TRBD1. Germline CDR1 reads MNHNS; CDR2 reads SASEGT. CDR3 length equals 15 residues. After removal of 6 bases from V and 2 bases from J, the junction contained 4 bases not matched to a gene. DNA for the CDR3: TGTGCCAGCAGACGAGGACAGGGGGCCACAGATACGCAGTATTTT. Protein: CASRRGQGATDTQYF.

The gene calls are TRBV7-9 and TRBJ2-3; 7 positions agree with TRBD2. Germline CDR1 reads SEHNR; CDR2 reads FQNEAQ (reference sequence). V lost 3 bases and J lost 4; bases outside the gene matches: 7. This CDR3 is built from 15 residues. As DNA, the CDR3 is TGTGCCAGCAGCTTGCGGGAGCTCAGAGCAGATACGCAGTATTTT. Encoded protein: CASSLRELRADTQYF.

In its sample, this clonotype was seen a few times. CDR3 sequence (DNA): TGTGCCAGCAACACTTACAGGGAGACTGAAGCTTTCTTT. As protein: CASNTYRETEAFF. The genes are TRBV11-2 and TRBJ1-1; a weak D match, TRBD1 (6 bases). V shed 7 bases and J shed 5 bases, with 14 bases lying between them. The CDR3 contains 13 residues. Germline CDR1 and CDR2: SGHAT and FQNNGV.

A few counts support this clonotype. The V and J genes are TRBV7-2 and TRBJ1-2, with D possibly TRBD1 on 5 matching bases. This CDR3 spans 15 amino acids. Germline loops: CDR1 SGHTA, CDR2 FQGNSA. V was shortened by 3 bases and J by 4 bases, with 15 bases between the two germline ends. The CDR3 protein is CASSLAGTRPYGYTF. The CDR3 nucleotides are TGTGCCAGCAGCTTGGCCGGGACCCGCCCCTATGGCTACACCTTC.

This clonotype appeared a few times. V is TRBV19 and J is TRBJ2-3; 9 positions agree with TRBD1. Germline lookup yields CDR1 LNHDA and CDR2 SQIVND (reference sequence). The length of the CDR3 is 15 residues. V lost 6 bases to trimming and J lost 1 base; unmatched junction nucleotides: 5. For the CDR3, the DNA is TGTGCCAGTAGCTTCAGGGACAGGGGCACAGATACGCAGTATTTT. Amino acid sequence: CASSFRDRGTDTQYF.

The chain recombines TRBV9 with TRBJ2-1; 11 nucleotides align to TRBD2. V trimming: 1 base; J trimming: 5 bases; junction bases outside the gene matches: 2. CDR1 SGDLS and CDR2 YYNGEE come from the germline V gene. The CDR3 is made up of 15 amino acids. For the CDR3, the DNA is TGTGCCAGCAGCGTAAGACTAGCGGGAAACAATGAGCAGTTCTTC. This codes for CASSVRLAGNNEQFF.

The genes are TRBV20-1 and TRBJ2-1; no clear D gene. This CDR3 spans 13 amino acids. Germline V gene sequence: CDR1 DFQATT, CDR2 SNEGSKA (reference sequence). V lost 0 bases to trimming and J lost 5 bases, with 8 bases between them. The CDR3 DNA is TGCAGTGCTAGAGATATACTTAACAATGAGCAGTTCTTC. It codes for CSARDILNNEQFF.

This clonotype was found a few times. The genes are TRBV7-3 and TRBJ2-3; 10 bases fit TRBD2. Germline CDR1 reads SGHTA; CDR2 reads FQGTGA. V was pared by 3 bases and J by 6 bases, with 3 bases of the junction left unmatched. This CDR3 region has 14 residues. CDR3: CASSLGLAPDTQYF. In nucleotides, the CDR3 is TGTGCCAGCAGCTTGGGACTAGCGCCCGATACGCAGTATTTT.

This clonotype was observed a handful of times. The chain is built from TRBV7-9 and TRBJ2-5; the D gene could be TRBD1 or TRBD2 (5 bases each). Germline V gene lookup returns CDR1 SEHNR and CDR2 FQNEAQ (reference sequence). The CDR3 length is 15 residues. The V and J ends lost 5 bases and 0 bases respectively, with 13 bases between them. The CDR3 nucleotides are TGTGCCAGCAGCATACCGGGACGGAACCAAGAGACCCAGTACTTC. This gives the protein CASSIPGRNQETQYF.

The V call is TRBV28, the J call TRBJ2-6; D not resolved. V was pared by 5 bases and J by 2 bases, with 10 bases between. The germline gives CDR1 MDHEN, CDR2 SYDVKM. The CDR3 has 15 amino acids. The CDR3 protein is CASSPGAAGANVLTF. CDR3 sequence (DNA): TGTGCCAGCAGTCCTGGAGCCGCTGGGGCCAACGTCCTGACTTTC. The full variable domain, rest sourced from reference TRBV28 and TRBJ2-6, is DVKVTQSSRYLVKRTGEKVFLECVQDMDHENMFWYRQDPGLGLRLIYFSYDVKMKEKGDIPEGYSVSREKKERFSLILESASTNQTSMYLCASSPGAAGANVLTFGAGSRLTVL.

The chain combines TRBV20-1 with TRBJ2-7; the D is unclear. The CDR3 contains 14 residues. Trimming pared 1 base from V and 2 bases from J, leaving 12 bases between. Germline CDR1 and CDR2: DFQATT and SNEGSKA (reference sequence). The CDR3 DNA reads TGCAGTGCTAGAGTCTACAGAAAAACCTACGAGCAGTACTTC. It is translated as CSARVYRKTYEQYF.